This TCR beta chain was found in a study of T cells in Graves' hyperthyroidism and ophthalmopathy. Trimming stripped 6 bases from V and 1 base from J, with 15 bases between. This CDR3 has 15 amino acids. The germline CDR1 and CDR2 sequences are MNHNS and SASEGT. The CDR3 regions of TCR beta were amplified from RNA transcripts. TCR CDR3 underwent first-round RT-PCR with the HTBI primer set. TCRdb processed the multiplex PCR reads anew with MiXCR; each CDR3 protein has one entry. In the table there are approximately 600,000 distinct CDR3 sequences, roughly 13% of which are singletons. The material sequenced was blood. The rearrangement joins TRBV6-1 to TRBJ1-1; tentative D call: TRBD1 (5 bases). The origin of this receptor is a woman aged 30 to 39 with Graves' hyperthyroidism that later progressed to Graves' ophthalmopathy. In DNA form, the CDR3 reads TGTGCCAGCAGCGTCCGGGACGGGCAGAACACTGAAGCTTTCTTT. Its protein is CASSVRDGQNTEAFF.